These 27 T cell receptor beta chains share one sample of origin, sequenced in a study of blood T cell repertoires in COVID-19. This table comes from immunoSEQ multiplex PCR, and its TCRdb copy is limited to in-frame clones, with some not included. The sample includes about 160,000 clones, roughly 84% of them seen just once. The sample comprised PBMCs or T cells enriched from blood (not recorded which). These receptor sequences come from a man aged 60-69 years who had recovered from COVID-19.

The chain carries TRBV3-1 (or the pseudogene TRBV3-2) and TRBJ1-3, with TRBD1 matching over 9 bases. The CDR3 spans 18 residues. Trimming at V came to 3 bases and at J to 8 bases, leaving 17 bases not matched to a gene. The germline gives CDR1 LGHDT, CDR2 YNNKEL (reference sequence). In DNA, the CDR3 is TGTGCCAGCAGCCATTTAGGGTTTGGGACAGGGATCTTGGACACCATATATTTT. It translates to CASSHLGFGTGILDTIYF.

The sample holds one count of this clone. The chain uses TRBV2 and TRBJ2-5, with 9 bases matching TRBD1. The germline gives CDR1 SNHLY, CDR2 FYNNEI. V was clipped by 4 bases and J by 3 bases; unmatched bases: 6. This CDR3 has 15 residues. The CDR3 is CASSVGGTGKETQYF. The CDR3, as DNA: TGTGCCAGCAGTGTGGGTGGGACAGGGAAAGAGACCCAGTACTTC. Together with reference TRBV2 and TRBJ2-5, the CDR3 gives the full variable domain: EPEVTQTPSHQVTQMGQEVILRCVPISNHLYFYWYRQILGQKVEFLVSFYNNEISEKSEIFDDQFSVERPDGSNFTLKIRSTKLEDSAMYFCASSVGGTGKETQYFGPGTRLLVL.

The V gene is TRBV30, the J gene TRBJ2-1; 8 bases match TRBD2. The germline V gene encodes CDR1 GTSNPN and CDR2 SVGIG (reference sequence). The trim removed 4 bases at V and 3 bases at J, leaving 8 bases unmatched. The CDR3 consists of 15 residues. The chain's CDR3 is CAWTPRGGVYNEQFF. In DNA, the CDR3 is TGTGCCTGGACCCCCCGGGGGGGGGTCTACAATGAGCAGTTCTTC.

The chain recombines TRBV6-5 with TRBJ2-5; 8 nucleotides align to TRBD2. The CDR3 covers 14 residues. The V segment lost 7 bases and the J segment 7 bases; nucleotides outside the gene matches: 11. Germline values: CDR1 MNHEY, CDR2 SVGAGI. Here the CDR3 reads CASTARGAGGTQYF. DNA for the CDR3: TGTGCCAGCACCGCCCGCGGGGCGGGAGGGACCCAGTACTTC.

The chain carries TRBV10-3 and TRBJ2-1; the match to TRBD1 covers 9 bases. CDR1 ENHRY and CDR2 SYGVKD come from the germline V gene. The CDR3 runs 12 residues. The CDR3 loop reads CAMGTGLDEQFF. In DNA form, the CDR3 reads TGTGCTATGGGGACAGGGTTGGATGAGCAGTTCTTC.

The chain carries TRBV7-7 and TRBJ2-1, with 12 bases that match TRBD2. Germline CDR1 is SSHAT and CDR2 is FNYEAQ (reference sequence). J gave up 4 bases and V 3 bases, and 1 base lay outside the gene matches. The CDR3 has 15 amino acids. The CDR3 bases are TGTGCCAGCAGCTTGGGACTAGCGGGTTACAATGAGCAGTTCTTC. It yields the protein CASSLGLAGYNEQFF. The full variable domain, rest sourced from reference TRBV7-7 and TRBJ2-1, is GAGVSQSPRYKVTKRGQDVTLRCDPISSHATLYWYQQALGQGPEFLTYFNYEAQPDKSGLPSDRFSAERPEGSISTLTIQRTEQRDSAMYRCASSLGLAGYNEQFFGPGTRLTVL.

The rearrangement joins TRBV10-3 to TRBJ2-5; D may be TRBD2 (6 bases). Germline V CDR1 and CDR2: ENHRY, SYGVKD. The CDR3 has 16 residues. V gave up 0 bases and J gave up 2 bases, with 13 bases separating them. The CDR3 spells CAISESGWRDQETQYF. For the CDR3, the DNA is TGTGCCATCAGTGAGTCGGGGTGGCGGGATCAAGAGACCCAGTACTTC.

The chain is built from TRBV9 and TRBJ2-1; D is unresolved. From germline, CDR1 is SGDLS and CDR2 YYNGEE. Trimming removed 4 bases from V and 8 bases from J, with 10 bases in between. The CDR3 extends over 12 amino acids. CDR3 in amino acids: CASSPSGDEQFF. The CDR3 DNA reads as TGTGCCAGCAGCCCATCCGGTGATGAGCAGTTCTTC.

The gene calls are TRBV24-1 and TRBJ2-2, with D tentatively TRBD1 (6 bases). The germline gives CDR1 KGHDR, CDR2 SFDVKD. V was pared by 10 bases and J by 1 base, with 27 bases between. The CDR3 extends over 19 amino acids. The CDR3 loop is CATRNAGETEIQNTGELFF. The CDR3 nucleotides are TGTGCCACTAGGAACGCAGGGGAAACCGAAATACAGAACACCGGGGAGCTGTTTTTT.

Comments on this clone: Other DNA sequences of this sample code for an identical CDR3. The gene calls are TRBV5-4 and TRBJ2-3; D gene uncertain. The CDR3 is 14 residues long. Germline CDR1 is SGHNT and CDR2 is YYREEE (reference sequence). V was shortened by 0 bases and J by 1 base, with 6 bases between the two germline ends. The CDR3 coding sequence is TGTGCCAGCAGCTTGGACCGGGGCACAGATACGCAGTATTTT. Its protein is CASSLDRGTDTQYF.

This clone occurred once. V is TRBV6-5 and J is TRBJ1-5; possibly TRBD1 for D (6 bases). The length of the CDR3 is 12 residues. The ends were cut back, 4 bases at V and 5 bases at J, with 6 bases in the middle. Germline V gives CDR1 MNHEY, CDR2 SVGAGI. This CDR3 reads CASSSGDQPQHF. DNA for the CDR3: TGTGCCAGCAGTTCAGGGGATCAGCCCCAGCATTTT.

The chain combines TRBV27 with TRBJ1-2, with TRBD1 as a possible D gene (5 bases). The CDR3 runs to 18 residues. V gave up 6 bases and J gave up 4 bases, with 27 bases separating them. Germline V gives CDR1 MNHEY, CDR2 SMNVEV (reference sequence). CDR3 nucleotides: TGTGCCAGCAGACCTGACTTTTTATTGAGAGGACAACCCTATGGCTACACCTTC. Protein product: CASRPDFLLRGQPYGYTF.

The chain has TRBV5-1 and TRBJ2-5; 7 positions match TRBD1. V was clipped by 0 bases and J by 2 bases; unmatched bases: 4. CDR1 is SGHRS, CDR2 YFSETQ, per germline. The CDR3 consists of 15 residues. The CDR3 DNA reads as TGCGCCAGCAGCTTGGGGACGGGACAGCAAGAGACCCAGTACTTC. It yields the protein CASSLGTGQQETQYF.

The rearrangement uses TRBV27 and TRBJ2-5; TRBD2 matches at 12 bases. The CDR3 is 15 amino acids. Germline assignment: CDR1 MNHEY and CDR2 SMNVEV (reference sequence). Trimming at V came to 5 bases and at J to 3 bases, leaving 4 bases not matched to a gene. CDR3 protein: CASSPGLAGKETQYF. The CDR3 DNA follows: TGTGCCAGCAGTCCCGGACTAGCGGGGAAAGAGACCCAGTACTTC.

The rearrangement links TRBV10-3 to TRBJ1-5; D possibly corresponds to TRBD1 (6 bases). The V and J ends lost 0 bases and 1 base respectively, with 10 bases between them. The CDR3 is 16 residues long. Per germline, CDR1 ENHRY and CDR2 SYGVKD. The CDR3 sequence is CAISESGGPSNQPQHF. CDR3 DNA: TGTGCCATCAGTGAGTCGGGGGGGCCAAGCAATCAGCCCCAGCATTTT.

CDR3 DNA: TGTGCCACCAGTGATTTCGGAGGAGGGGAGCAGCCCCAGCATTTT. Its protein is CATSDFGGGEQPQHF. The V call is TRBV24-1, the J call TRBJ1-5; maybe TRBD1 (5 bases). The CDR3 sequence is 15 residues long. Germline V lookup: CDR1 KGHDR, CDR2 SFDVKD. Trimming pared 1 base from V and 7 bases from J, leaving 13 bases between.

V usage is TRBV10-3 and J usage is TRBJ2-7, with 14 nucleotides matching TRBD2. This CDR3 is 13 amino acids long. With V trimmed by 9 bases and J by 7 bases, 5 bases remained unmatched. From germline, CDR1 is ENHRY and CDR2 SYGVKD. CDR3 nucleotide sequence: TGTGCCATGACGACTAGCGGGAGGGGTGAGCAGTACTTC. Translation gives CAMTTSGRGEQYF.

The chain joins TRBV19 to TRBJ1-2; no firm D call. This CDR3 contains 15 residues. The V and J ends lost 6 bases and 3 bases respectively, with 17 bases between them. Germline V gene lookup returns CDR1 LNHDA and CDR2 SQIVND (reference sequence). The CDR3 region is CASSHRRDWDYGYTF. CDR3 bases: TGTGCCAGTAGCCATAGACGGGATTGGGACTATGGCTACACCTTC.

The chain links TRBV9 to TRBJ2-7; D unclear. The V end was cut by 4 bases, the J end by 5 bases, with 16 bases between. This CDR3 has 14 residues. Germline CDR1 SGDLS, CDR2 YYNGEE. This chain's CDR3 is CASSPSAQPHEQYF. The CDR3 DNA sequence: TGTGCCAGCAGCCCGAGTGCGCAACCCCACGAGCAGTACTTC.

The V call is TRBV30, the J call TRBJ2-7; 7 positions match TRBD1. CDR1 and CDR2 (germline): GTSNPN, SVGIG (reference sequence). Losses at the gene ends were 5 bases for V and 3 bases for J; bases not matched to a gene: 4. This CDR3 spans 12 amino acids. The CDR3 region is CAWGRGFYEQYF. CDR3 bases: TGTGCCTGGGGCAGGGGGTTCTACGAGCAGTACTTC.

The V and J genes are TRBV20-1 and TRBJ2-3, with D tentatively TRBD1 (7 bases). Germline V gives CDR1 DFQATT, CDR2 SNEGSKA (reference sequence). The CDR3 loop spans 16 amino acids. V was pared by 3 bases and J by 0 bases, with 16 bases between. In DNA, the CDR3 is TGCAGTGCTAGTCTCCCCAGGGGGACTAGCACAGATACGCAGTATTTT. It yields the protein CSASLPRGTSTDTQYF.

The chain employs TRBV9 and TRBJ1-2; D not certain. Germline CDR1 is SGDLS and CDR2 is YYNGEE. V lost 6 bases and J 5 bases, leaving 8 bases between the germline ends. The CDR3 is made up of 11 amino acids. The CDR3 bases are TGTGCCAGCAACGGGGTTTATGGCTACACCTTC. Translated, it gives CASNGVYGYTF.

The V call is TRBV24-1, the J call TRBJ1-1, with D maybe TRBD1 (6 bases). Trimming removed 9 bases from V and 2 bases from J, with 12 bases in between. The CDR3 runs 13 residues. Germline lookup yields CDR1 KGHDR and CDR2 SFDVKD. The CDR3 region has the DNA TGTGCCACCGGGGGCTGGGGAAACACTGAAGCTTTCTTT. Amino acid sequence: CATGGWGNTEAFF.

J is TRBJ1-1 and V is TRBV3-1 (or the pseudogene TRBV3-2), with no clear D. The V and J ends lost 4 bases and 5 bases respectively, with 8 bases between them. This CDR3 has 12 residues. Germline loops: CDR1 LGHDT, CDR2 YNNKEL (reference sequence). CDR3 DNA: TGTGCCAGCAGCCGGGCGGGGACTGAAGCTTTCTTT. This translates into CASSRAGTEAFF.

The CDR3 loop is CASSSGLGAYEQYF. As DNA, the CDR3 is TGTGCCAGCAGCTCCGGACTAGGGGCCTACGAGCAGTACTTC. The chain carries TRBV7-3 and TRBJ2-7; 7 bases are shared with TRBD2. The CDR3 runs 14 residues. Trimming removed 4 bases from V and 2 bases from J; junction bases left unmatched: 5. Per germline, CDR1 SGHTA and CDR2 FQGTGA. The full variable domain, rest sourced from reference TRBV7-3 and TRBJ2-7, is GAGVSQTPSNKVTEKGKYVELRCDPISGHTALYWYRQSLGQGPEFLIYFQGTGAADDSGLPNDRFFAVRPEGSVSTLKIQRTERGDSAVYLCASSSGLGAYEQYFGPGTRLTVT.

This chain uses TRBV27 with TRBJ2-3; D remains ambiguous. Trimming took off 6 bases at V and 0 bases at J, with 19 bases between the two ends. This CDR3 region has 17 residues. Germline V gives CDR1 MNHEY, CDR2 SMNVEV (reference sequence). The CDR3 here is CASRSDTPQESTDTQYF. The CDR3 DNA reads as TGTGCCAGCAGATCAGACACCCCACAAGAAAGCACAGATACGCAGTATTTT.

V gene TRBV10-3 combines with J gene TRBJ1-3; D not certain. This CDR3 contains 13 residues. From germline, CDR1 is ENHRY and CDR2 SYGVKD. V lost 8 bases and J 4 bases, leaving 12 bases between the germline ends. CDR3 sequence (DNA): TGTGCCATCGCCGAGTCCATAGGAAACACCATATATTTT. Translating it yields CAIAESIGNTIYF.